A single sample is the source of the 13 T cell receptor beta chains below, sequenced in a study of blood T cell repertoires in COVID-19. The data were produced by immunoSEQ multiplex PCR, yet TCRdb's version contains in-frame clones alone and is incomplete. The sample yields roughly 230,000 clones, 81% seen once. Sequencing was done on a sample of peripheral blood. The receptor set was obtained from an elderly woman with acute or convalescent COVID-19.

This sequence joins TRBV27 and TRBJ2-7; D gene unclear. Germline loops: CDR1 MNHEY, CDR2 SMNVEV (reference sequence). V lost 6 bases to trimming and J lost 6 bases, with 12 bases between them. The CDR3 runs 12 residues. The CDR3 DNA reads TGTGCCAGCAGACCCCTCCGAGGCGAGCAGTACTTC. It is translated as CASRPLRGEQYF.

This clone has just a few counts. The chain has TRBV30 and TRBJ1-2; D gene uncertain. Germline lookup yields CDR1 GTSNPN and CDR2 SVGIG (reference sequence). V was cut by 5 bases and J by 4 bases, with 11 bases left in between. This CDR3 contains 12 residues. The chain's CDR3 is CAWGEQVYGYTF. The CDR3 DNA sequence: TGTGCCTGGGGAGAGCAAGTCTATGGCTACACCTTC.

DNA of the CDR3: TGCGCCAGCAGCTTTGGGACACGGGTATCCCAAGAGACCCAGTACTTC. Translation gives CASSFGTRVSQETQYF. The chain is built from TRBV5-1 and TRBJ2-5, with D possibly matching TRBD1 (6 bases). Germline CDR1 is SGHRS and CDR2 is YFSETQ. The V gene lost 2 bases and the J gene lost 1 base, with 15 bases spanning the gap. The CDR3 loop spans 16 amino acids.

In this sample, this clone turned up once. CDR3 in DNA: TGTGCCAGCAGCCGCCTGGCAGGGGGCTCCTATGGCTACACCTTC. Its protein product is CASSRLAGGSYGYTF. The gene calls are TRBV7-9 and TRBJ1-2; 8 bases line up with TRBD1. This CDR3 spans 15 amino acids. Germline loops: CDR1 SEHNR, CDR2 FQNEAQ (reference sequence). J lost 4 bases, V lost 5 bases, and 9 bases had no gene match.

The chain recombines TRBV6-7 with TRBJ2-2, with TRBD1 matching over 10 bases. TRBV6-7 is given ORF status, its function remaining uncertain. This CDR3 contains 15 residues. Losses at the gene ends were 5 bases for V and 1 base for J; bases not matched to a gene: 1. The CDR3 here is CASSDRGRNTGELFF. Written as DNA, the CDR3 is TGTGCCAGCAGTGACAGGGGGCGGAACACCGGGGAGCTGTTTTTT.

This chain links TRBV5-1 with TRBJ1-6, with TRBD1 as a possible D gene (6 bases). The V end lost 0 bases, the J end lost 11 bases, and 15 bases lay between the germline ends. The V gene's germline CDR1 is SGHRS and CDR2 YFSETQ. This CDR3 region has 15 residues. The CDR3 reads CASSLAQGSKAPLHF. The CDR3 coding sequence is TGCGCCAGCAGCTTGGCCCAGGGGTCGAAGGCACCCCTCCACTTT. The whole variable domain, filled in from reference TRBV5-1 and TRBJ1-6, reads KAGVTQTPRYLIKTRGQQVTLSCSPISGHRSVSWYQQTPGQGLQFLFEYFSETQRNKGNFPGRFSGRQFSNSRSEMNVSTLELGDSALYLCASSLAQGSKAPLHFGNGTRLTVT.

This clone occurred a few times. The chain uses TRBV6-4 and TRBJ1-4; TRBD1 is a possible D gene (6 bases). This CDR3 comprises 14 residues. Germline values: CDR1 MRHNA, CDR2 SNTAGT. Deletions cut 5 bases from V and 1 base from J, with 8 bases between. The CDR3 loop reads CASSSTGTNEKLFF. CDR3 nucleotide sequence: TGTGCCAGCAGTTCGACAGGAACTAATGAAAAACTGTTTTTT.

The chain links TRBV5-1 to TRBJ2-7, with TRBD2 matching 8 bases. J lost 6 bases, V lost 6 bases, and 17 bases had no gene match. Germline CDR1 reads SGHRS; CDR2 reads YFSETQ. The CDR3 has 16 residues. CDR3: CASNGGDGGRLSEQYF. CDR3 nucleotides: TGCGCCAGCAACGGGGGGGATGGCGGGAGGTTATCCGAGCAGTACTTC. The full variable domain, completed using reference TRBV5-1 and TRBJ2-7, is KAGVTQTPRYLIKTRGQQVTLSCSPISGHRSVSWYQQTPGQGLQFLFEYFSETQRNKGNFPGRFSGRQFSNSRSEMNVSTLELGDSALYLCASNGGDGGRLSEQYFGPGTRLTVT.

This clone was seen a few times. The chain is built from TRBV5-4 and TRBJ1-2, with a tentative D call TRBD1 (6 bases). This CDR3 is built from 14 residues. The V end lost 0 bases, the J end lost 2 bases, and 8 bases lay between the germline ends. The germline V gene has CDR1 SGHNT and CDR2 YYREEE (reference sequence). This chain's CDR3 is CASSLDDRNYGYTF. The CDR3 DNA is TGTGCCAGCAGCTTGGACGACAGGAACTATGGCTACACCTTC.

The chain uses TRBV7-2 and TRBJ1-2; 7 nucleotides match TRBD1. Trimming cost V 4 bases and J 4 bases; bases outside gene matches: 6. The CDR3 loop spans 14 amino acids. Germline CDR1 SGHTA, CDR2 FQGNSA. CDR3 nucleotide sequence: TGTGCCAGCAGCTCTCAGACAGGGAGCTATGGCTACACCTTC. Its translation is CASSSQTGSYGYTF.

This clone was seen only a few times. The CDR3 loop reads CASSSGLVEYF. The CDR3 DNA sequence: TGCGCCAGCAGCTCTGGACTAGTTGAGTACTTC. V gene TRBV5-1 combines with J gene TRBJ2-7; TRBD2 aligns across 7 bases. Germline trimming cut 3 bases from V and 11 bases from J; bases unmatched to any gene: 5. This CDR3 has 11 amino acids. Germline V gene lookup returns CDR1 SGHRS and CDR2 YFSETQ.

In nucleotides, the CDR3 is TGTGCCAGTAGTATAGGCGAGAGCGCCGGGGCCAACGTCCTGACTTTC. Translation: CASSIGESAGANVLTF. The chain joins TRBV19 to TRBJ2-6; D is uncertain. The ends were cut back, 1 base at V and 4 bases at J, with 11 bases in the middle. This CDR3 is 16 amino acids long. Germline assignment: CDR1 LNHDA and CDR2 SQIVND (reference sequence).

This chain connects TRBV6-1 to TRBJ1-2, with a weak D call TRBD1 (5 bases). CDR1 is MNHNS and CDR2 is SASEGT in the germline V gene. CDR3 size: 16 residues. V lost 3 bases, J lost 0 bases, and 14 bases lay in between. The CDR3, as DNA: TGTGCCAGCAGTGACCTAGGAGGGGCTCCTAACTATGGCTACACCTTC. This codes for CASSDLGGAPNYGYTF.